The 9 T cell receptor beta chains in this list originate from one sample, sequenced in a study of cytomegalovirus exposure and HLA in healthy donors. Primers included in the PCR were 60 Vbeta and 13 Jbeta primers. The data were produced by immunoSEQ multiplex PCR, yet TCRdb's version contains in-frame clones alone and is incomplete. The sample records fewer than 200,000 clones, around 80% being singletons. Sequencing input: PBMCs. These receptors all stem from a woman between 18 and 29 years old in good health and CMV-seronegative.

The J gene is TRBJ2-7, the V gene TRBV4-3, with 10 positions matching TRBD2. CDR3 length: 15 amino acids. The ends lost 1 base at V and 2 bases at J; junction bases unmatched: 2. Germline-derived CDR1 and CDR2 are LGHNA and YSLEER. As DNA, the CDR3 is TGCGCCAGCAGCCAAGTTCTAGCGGGAGCCTACGAGCAGTACTTC. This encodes CASSQVLAGAYEQYF.

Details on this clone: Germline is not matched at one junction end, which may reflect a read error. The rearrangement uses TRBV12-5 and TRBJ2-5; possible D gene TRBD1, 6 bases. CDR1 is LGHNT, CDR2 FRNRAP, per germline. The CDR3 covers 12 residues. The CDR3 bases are TGTGCTAGTGGTTTGCCGACGGGACATGCGGACTTC. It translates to CASGLPTGHADF.

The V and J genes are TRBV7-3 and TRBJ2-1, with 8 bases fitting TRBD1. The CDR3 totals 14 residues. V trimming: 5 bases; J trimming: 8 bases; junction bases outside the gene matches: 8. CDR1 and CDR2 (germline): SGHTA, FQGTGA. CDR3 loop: CASSQPGQEDEQFF. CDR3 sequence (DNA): TGTGCCAGCAGCCAACCGGGACAGGAGGATGAGCAGTTCTTC.

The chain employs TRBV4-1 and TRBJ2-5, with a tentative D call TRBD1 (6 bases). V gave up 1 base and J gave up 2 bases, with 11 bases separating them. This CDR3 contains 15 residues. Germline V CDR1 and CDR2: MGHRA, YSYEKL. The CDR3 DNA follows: TGCGCCAGCAGCCAAGTTGGGACAAAGCAAGAGACCCAGTACTTC. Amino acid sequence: CASSQVGTKQETQYF.

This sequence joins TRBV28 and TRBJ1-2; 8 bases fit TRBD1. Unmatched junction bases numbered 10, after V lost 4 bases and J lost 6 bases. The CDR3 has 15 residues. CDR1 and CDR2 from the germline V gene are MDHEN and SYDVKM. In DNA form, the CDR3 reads TGTGCCAGCAGTTCCGTGGACAGGGAGTTTAATGGCTACACCTTC. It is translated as CASSSVDREFNGYTF.

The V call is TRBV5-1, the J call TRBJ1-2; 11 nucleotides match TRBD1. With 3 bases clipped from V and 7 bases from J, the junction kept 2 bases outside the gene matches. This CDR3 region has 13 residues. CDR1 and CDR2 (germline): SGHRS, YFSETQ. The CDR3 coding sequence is TGCGCCAGCAGCTCCGGGACAGGGGGTGGCTACACCTTC. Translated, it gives CASSSGTGGGYTF.

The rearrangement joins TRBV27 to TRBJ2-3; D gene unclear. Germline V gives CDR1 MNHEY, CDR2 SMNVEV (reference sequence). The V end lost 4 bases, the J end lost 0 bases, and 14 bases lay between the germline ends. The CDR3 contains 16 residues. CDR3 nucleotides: TGTGCCAGCAGTTGGTCCGCGTACGATAGCACAGATACGCAGTATTTT. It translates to CASSWSAYDSTDTQYF.

CDR3 coding DNA: TGTGCCAGCAGCACCCGGGACAGGGTCGAGCAGTACTTC. This encodes CASSTRDRVEQYF. The chain combines TRBV11-2 with TRBJ2-7; 9 nucleotides agree with TRBD1. The CDR3 has 13 amino acids. Unmatched junction bases numbered 5, after V lost 5 bases and J lost 6 bases. Germline V gene sequence: CDR1 SGHAT, CDR2 FQNNGV.

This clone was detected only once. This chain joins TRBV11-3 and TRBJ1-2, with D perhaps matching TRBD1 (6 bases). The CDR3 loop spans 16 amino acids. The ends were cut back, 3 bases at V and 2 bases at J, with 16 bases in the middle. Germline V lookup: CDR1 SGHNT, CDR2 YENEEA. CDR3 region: CASSLGGRTTNYGYTF. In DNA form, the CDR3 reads TGTGCCAGCAGCTTGGGGGGGCGAACCACAAACTATGGCTACACCTTC.